Presented here are 6 T cell receptor beta chains from one specimen sequenced in a study of CD8+ T cells in alopecia areata. Extracted RNA was reverse transcribed, and the resulting cDNA served as sequencing template. Here immunoSEQ multiplex PCR was the method, and the copy in TCRdb shows in-frame clones only, minus some. The table has roughly 200,000 clones, approximately 55% seen once; the top ten hold 10% to 14%. Treatment denoted: oral pan-JAK inhibitor, 5-10 mg twice daily. Here the sequenced sample was CD8+ T cells sorted from blood, taken at week 24, from a patient treated with tofacitinib. Receptors were obtained from a human donor with alopecia areata.

This clone was found a few times. One end of the junction does not line up with germline, which may come from a read error. The chain has TRBV4-1 and TRBJ2-2, with D possibly being TRBD1 (5 bases). Germline assignment: CDR1 MGHRA and CDR2 YSYEKL. The CDR3 sequence is 16 residues long. Written as DNA, the CDR3 is TGCGCCAGCAGCCAAGATCGGCCAGGGAACCCCGGGGAGCTGTTTTTT. Protein product: CASSQDRPGNPGELFF.

This rearrangement joins TRBV7-6 to TRBJ2-1; D gene unclear. Trimming stripped 0 bases from V and 12 bases from J, with 9 bases between. This CDR3 spans 12 amino acids. Germline V gives CDR1 SGHVS, CDR2 FNYEAQ. The CDR3 is CASSLAADTQFF. Written as DNA, the CDR3 is TGTGCCAGCAGCTTAGCGGCCGATACGCAGTTCTTC.

This chain uses TRBV4-3 with TRBJ2-7, with D perhaps TRBD2 (5 bases). The CDR3 spans 15 residues. The V and J ends lost 0 bases and 0 bases respectively, with 9 bases between them. Germline V gene sequence: CDR1 LGHNA, CDR2 YSLEER. The CDR3: CASSQDPGSSYEQYF. CDR3 coding DNA: TGCGCCAGCAGCCAAGATCCGGGGAGCTCCTACGAGCAGTACTTC.

The chain carries TRBV7-9 and TRBJ1-2, with D maybe TRBD1 (5 bases). The CDR3 consists of 15 residues. The ends were cut back, 4 bases at V and 6 bases at J, with 18 bases in the middle. In germline, CDR1 is SEHNR, CDR2 FQNEAQ (reference sequence). The CDR3 spells CASSSPGRAGDGYTF. DNA for the CDR3: TGTGCCAGCAGCTCCCCGGGGCGGGCCGGCGATGGCTACACCTTC.

CDR3 coding DNA: TGCAGCGTCACAGGGGGCGCTGAGAATGAGCAGTTCTTC. Amino acids: CSVTGGAENEQFF. The chain joins TRBV29-1 to TRBJ2-1, with TRBD1 identical over 9 bases. V was pared by 6 bases and J by 7 bases, with 7 bases of the junction left unmatched. CDR3 length equals 13 residues. Germline V gene lookup returns CDR1 SQVTM and CDR2 ANQGSEA.

This chain joins TRBV14 and TRBJ1-2; D remains unclear. V lost 4 bases to trimming and J lost 6 bases, with 12 bases between them. Germline CDR1 SGHDN, CDR2 FVKESK. The CDR3 contains 13 residues. In nucleotides, the CDR3 is TGTGCCAGCAGCCCGTACTTCCGCAATGGCTACACCTTC. As protein: CASSPYFRNGYTF.